The next 32 T cell receptor beta chains were all read from a single sample in a study of blood T cell repertoires in COVID-19. Using immunoSEQ multiplex PCR, the repertoire was profiled, and TCRdb retains in-frame clones only, with some absent. The profile shows roughly 79,000 clones, roughly four fifths of them singletons. Sequences were obtained from peripheral blood. Receptors originate from a human donor in a cohort sampled during active COVID-19.

This sequence joins TRBV18 and TRBJ2-1; 9 positions agree with TRBD2. This CDR3 is built from 15 residues. Trimming removed 0 bases from V and 12 bases from J; junction bases left unmatched: 9. CDR1 KGHSH and CDR2 LQKENI come from the germline V gene. For the CDR3, the DNA is TGTGCCAGCTCACCACCCACAGGCGGGGGGGCCAGGCAGTTCTTC. It yields the protein CASSPPTGGGARQFF.

The genes are TRBV2 and TRBJ1-2, with TRBD1 identical over 9 bases. V was clipped by 1 base and J by 7 bases; unmatched bases: 7. This CDR3 comprises 15 residues. In germline, CDR1 is SNHLY, CDR2 FYNNEI. CDR3 loop: CASSEGAGTGIGYTF. Here the CDR3 DNA reads TGTGCCAGCAGTGAAGGAGCCGGGACAGGGATTGGCTACACCTTC.

The chain uses TRBV19 and TRBJ1-5, with D possibly matching TRBD1 (6 bases). Germline-derived CDR1 and CDR2 are LNHDA and SQIVND (reference sequence). This CDR3 spans 14 amino acids. V was trimmed by 7 bases and J by 1 base, leaving 11 bases between them. This CDR3 reads CASNPRGSNQPQHF. The CDR3 bases are TGTGCCAGTAATCCCAGGGGAAGCAATCAGCCCCAGCATTTT. The variable domain in full, completed from reference TRBV19 and TRBJ1-5, reads DGGITQSPKYLFRKEGQNVTLSCEQNLNHDAMYWYRQDPGQGLRLIYYSQIVNDFQKGDIAEGYSVSREKKESFPLTVTSAQKNPTAFYLCASNPRGSNQPQHFGDGTRLSIL.

As to this clone: The junction differs from germline at one of its ends, possibly a read error. This chain connects TRBV19 to TRBJ1-2; 12 nucleotides line up with TRBD1. Germline CDR1 and CDR2: LNHDA and SQIVND (reference sequence). This CDR3 has 12 amino acids. The CDR3 sequence: CASSKGQGAPYF. The CDR3 nucleotides are TGTGCCAGTAGTAAGGGACAGGGGGCACCATACTTC.

V usage is TRBV19 and J usage is TRBJ1-1; a possible D gene is TRBD1 (6 bases). The V end lost 7 bases, the J end lost 8 bases, and 14 bases lay between the germline ends. The CDR3 covers 12 residues. The germline V gene has CDR1 LNHDA and CDR2 SQIVND (reference sequence). CDR3 sequence reads: CASTNRVGEAFF. The DNA for the CDR3 is TGTGCCAGTACGAACAGGGTAGGGGAAGCTTTCTTT.

The genes are TRBV5-6 and TRBJ1-5, with TRBD1 matching over 10 bases. Germline V gene sequence: CDR1 SGHDT, CDR2 YYEEEE. V shed 4 bases, J shed 2 bases, and the junction held 9 bases outside the gene matches. This CDR3 comprises 17 residues. In DNA form, the CDR3 reads TGTGCCAGCAGCCACCGGGGGACAGGGGTCGGCAATCAGCCCCAGCATTTT. Translating it yields CASSHRGTGVGNQPQHF.

The gene calls are TRBV9 and TRBJ1-2; possible D gene TRBD1, 5 bases. This CDR3 is built from 13 residues. The germline CDR1 and CDR2 sequences are SGDLS and YYNGEE. Deletions cut 0 bases from V and 2 bases from J, with 5 bases between. The CDR3: CASSVEGNYGYTF. DNA for the CDR3: TGTGCCAGCAGCGTAGAGGGGAACTATGGCTACACCTTC.

The rearrangement joins TRBV7-2 to TRBJ2-7; D ambiguous. V lost 4 bases and J lost 5, with 6 bases in between. This CDR3 is 11 amino acids long. Germline V lookup: CDR1 SGHTA, CDR2 FQGNSA. The CDR3 region has the DNA TGTGCCAGCAGCTCACTGAACGAGCAGTACTTC. Protein product: CASSSLNEQYF.

The gene calls are TRBV12-3 or TRBV12-4 and TRBJ1-2; D is unresolved. The CDR3 totals 13 residues. Deletions cut 7 bases from V and 8 bases from J, with 17 bases between. The CDR3 reads CASNSRGFKGYTF. In DNA, the CDR3 is TGTGCCAGCAACTCTAGAGGATTTAAGGGCTACACCTTC.

The V and J genes are TRBV7-2 and TRBJ1-3; 7 positions agree with TRBD1. The CDR3 extends over 15 amino acids. Germline values: CDR1 SGHTA, CDR2 FQGNSA. Trimming at V came to 4 bases and at J to 2 bases, leaving 5 bases not matched to a gene. CDR3 loop: CASSSHRGAGNTIYF. The CDR3, as DNA: TGTGCCAGCAGCTCCCACAGGGGAGCTGGAAACACCATATATTTT.

The V gene is TRBV5-1, the J gene TRBJ2-3, with D hard to call. Germline V gives CDR1 SGHRS, CDR2 YFSETQ. The CDR3 sequence is 15 residues long. The V end lost 4 bases, the J end lost 1 base, and 13 bases lay between the germline ends. CDR3 protein: CASSLTFIGTDTQYF. Here the CDR3 DNA reads TGCGCCAGCAGCCTGACTTTTATAGGCACAGATACGCAGTATTTT.

The genes are TRBV7-2 and TRBJ2-5, with 10 nucleotides matching TRBD2. The CDR3 loop spans 15 amino acids. Unmatched junction bases numbered 4, after V lost 5 bases and J lost 1 base. From germline, CDR1 is SGHTA and CDR2 FQGNSA. CDR3 in DNA: TGTGCCAGCAGCCGCCTAGCGGGGGTCCAAGAGACCCAGTACTTC. Residues: CASSRLAGVQETQYF.

V usage is TRBV9 and J usage is TRBJ1-3, with a tentative D call TRBD1 (5 bases). Germline V gene data show CDR1 as SGDLS and CDR2 as YYNGEE. V shed 0 bases and J shed 2 bases, with 15 bases lying between them. This CDR3 has 17 residues. CDR3 nucleotide sequence: TGTGCCAGCAGCGTAGCCATGACAGCAGGGCCTGGAAACACCATATATTTT. Translation: CASSVAMTAGPGNTIYF.

V is TRBV10-3 and J is TRBJ2-2, with TRBD2 matching over 8 bases. The CDR3 runs to 14 residues. Looked up from germline, CDR1 is ENHRY and CDR2 is SYGVKD. V gave up 10 bases and J gave up 7 bases; unmatched junction bases: 11. The CDR3 nucleotides are TGTGCCACTCAGGGCGGAGCGGGGGTCGGGGAGCTGTTTTTT. Amino acids: CATQGGAGVGELFF.

The rearrangement joins TRBV3-1 (or the pseudogene TRBV3-2) to TRBJ1-2; 12 bases map to TRBD1. J gave up 9 bases and V 11 bases, and 13 bases lay outside the gene matches. CDR3 length: 14 amino acids. Germline V gives CDR1 LGHDT, CDR2 YNNKEL (reference sequence). CDR3 in amino acids: CASTMGQGAGSYTF. Here the CDR3 DNA reads TGTGCCTCTACCATGGGACAGGGGGCCGGCAGCTACACCTTC.

The gene calls are TRBV19 and TRBJ1-2; the D gene is possibly TRBD1 (6 bases). CDR3 size: 14 residues. Trimming pared 7 bases from V and 3 bases from J, leaving 15 bases between. Germline loops: CDR1 LNHDA, CDR2 SQIVND (reference sequence). CDR3 residues: CASKSQGLYYGYTF. The CDR3 nucleotides read TGTGCCAGTAAAAGCCAGGGGCTTTACTATGGCTACACCTTC.

This clone occurred a few times. V gene TRBV9 combines with J gene TRBJ1-2; 9 bases match TRBD1. This CDR3 comprises 15 residues. CDR1 and CDR2 (germline): SGDLS, YYNGEE. V lost 4 bases to trimming and J lost 7 bases; unmatched junction nucleotides: 11. CDR3 amino acids: CASSPGTGPFFGYTF. CDR3 DNA sequence: TGTGCCAGCAGCCCTGGGACAGGGCCGTTTTTTGGCTACACCTTC.

The genes are TRBV27 and TRBJ1-6, with 7 positions matching TRBD1. V dropped 3 bases and J dropped 0; count of bases not matched to a gene: 5. Germline V lookup: CDR1 MNHEY, CDR2 SMNVEV (reference sequence). The CDR3 sequence is 17 residues long. The CDR3 spells CASSFSGGSSYNSPLHF. In DNA form, the CDR3 reads TGTGCCAGCAGTTTCTCAGGGGGGAGCTCCTATAATTCACCCCTCCACTTT.

The chain joins TRBV24-1 to TRBJ2-1; no firm D call. The ends were cut back, 10 bases at V and 6 bases at J, with 15 bases in the middle. The CDR3 loop spans 13 amino acids. Germline V gene sequence: CDR1 KGHDR, CDR2 SFDVKD. The CDR3 loop is CATAAGHFNEQFF. The DNA for the CDR3 is TGTGCCACGGCGGCTGGCCATTTCAATGAGCAGTTCTTC.

The rearrangement uses TRBV11-2 and TRBJ2-7; 8 nucleotides agree with TRBD1. Germline V gene data show CDR1 as SGHAT and CDR2 as FQNNGV. J gave up 2 bases and V 2 bases, and 8 bases lay outside the gene matches. The CDR3 contains 16 residues. The CDR3 here is CASSLRPDRATYEQYF. The CDR3 DNA reads as TGTGCCAGCAGCTTACGACCGGACAGGGCCACCTACGAGCAGTACTTC.

V gene TRBV7-2 combines with J gene TRBJ1-2, with no clear D. CDR1 SGHTA and CDR2 FQGNSA come from the germline V gene. V was trimmed by 2 bases and J by 2 bases, leaving 6 bases between them. This CDR3 is built from 13 residues. The chain's CDR3 is CASSLQQNYGYTF. For the CDR3, the DNA is TGTGCCAGCAGCTTACAACAGAACTATGGCTACACCTTC.

CDR3 nucleotides: TGCGCCAGCAGCTTTACTAGCGGGGGGATGGGAGAGACCCAGTACTTC. It specifies CASSFTSGGMGETQYF. V and J are TRBV5-1 and TRBJ2-5; TRBD2 agrees at 12 bases. The CDR3 consists of 16 residues. V lost 2 bases and J lost 4; bases outside the gene matches: 6. Germline CDR1 and CDR2: SGHRS and YFSETQ.

The chain recombines TRBV7-6 with TRBJ2-7; 8 bases map to TRBD2. CDR3 length: 14 residues. V shed 1 base, J shed 7 bases, and the junction held 6 bases outside the gene matches. The germline CDR1 and CDR2 sequences are SGHVS and FNYEAQ. The CDR3 spells CASSLVAGTGEQYF. The CDR3 coding sequence is TGTGCCAGCAGCTTAGTAGCGGGGACGGGGGAGCAGTACTTC. The variable domain in full, completed from reference TRBV7-6 and TRBJ2-7, reads GAGVSQSPRYKVTKRGQDVALRCDPISGHVSLYWYRQALGQGPEFLTYFNYEAQQDKSGLPNDRFSAERPEGSISTLTIQRTEQRDSAMYRCASSLVAGTGEQYFGPGTRLTVT.

The CDR3, as DNA: TGTGCCAGCACCTTTGGGGGGGGCGGGATACAGTATTTT. It codes for CASTFGGGGIQYF. The chain recombines TRBV7-9 with TRBJ2-3; D is possibly TRBD2 (7 bases). The CDR3 runs to 13 residues. With 7 bases removed from V and 12 bases from J, the gap between germline ends came to 20 bases. CDR1 SEHNR and CDR2 FQNEAQ come from the germline V gene (reference sequence).

The chain uses TRBV6-1 and TRBJ2-2; D uncertain. Trimming cost V 2 bases and J 4 bases, with 8 bases left between them. The CDR3 contains 14 residues. CDR1 and CDR2 from the germline V gene are MNHNS and SASEGT. DNA for the CDR3: TGTGCCAGCAGTGAACAGGTGACCACCGGGGAGCTGTTTTTT. Residues: CASSEQVTTGELFF.

This clone has only a few counts. This chain joins TRBV25-1 and TRBJ1-4, with D unclear. The CDR3 contains 15 residues. Germline CDR1 and CDR2: MGHDK and SYGVNS. V lost 6 bases and J 5 bases, leaving 16 bases between the germline ends. DNA of the CDR3: TGTGCCAGCAGCCCTTTGGCACAAGTCAATGAAAAACTGTTTTTT. It codes for CASSPLAQVNEKLFF.

In this sample, this clone turned up once. V usage is TRBV20-1 and J usage is TRBJ2-7; 7 bases fit TRBD2. CDR3 length: 11 amino acids. V gave up 7 bases and J gave up 4 bases; unmatched junction bases: 4. Germline V gene sequence: CDR1 DFQATT, CDR2 SNEGSKA (reference sequence). As DNA, the CDR3 is TGCAGTGTGGGGGGGAGGTACGAGCAGTACTTC. It translates to CSVGGRYEQYF.

The CDR3 DNA is TGCGCCAGCAGCCAAGGGGTCGGCTTAAGGGGTAATTACGAGCAGTACTTC. Its translation: CASSQGVGLRGNYEQYF. The rearrangement links TRBV4-1 to TRBJ2-7; tentative D call: TRBD1 (5 bases). The CDR3 runs 17 residues. V was clipped by 1 base and J by 4 bases, with 20 bases between them. The germline V gene has CDR1 MGHRA and CDR2 YSYEKL.

The rearrangement joins TRBV5-5 to TRBJ2-5; 9 nucleotides agree with TRBD1. Germline-derived CDR1 and CDR2 are SGHKS and YYEKEE (reference sequence). This CDR3 is 18 amino acids long. V trimming: 3 bases; J trimming: 1 base; junction bases outside the gene matches: 13. CDR3 residues: CASSSMTGTGITQETQYF. The CDR3 bases are TGTGCCAGCAGCTCGATGACCGGGACAGGGATAACCCAAGAGACCCAGTACTTC.

The chain employs TRBV3-1 (or the pseudogene TRBV3-2) and TRBJ2-3; 8 bases map to TRBD1. With V trimmed by 4 bases and J by 3 bases, 6 bases remained unmatched. Germline V gene data show CDR1 as LGHDT and CDR2 as YNNKEL (reference sequence). The CDR3 spans 15 residues. CDR3 nucleotide sequence: TGTGCCAGCAGCCCCCGGACAGGGCTGACAGATACGCAGTATTTT. This sequence encodes CASSPRTGLTDTQYF.

The rearrangement joins TRBV5-1 to TRBJ1-1, with D possibly TRBD1 on 6 matching bases. Per the germline V gene, CDR1 is SGHRS and CDR2 is YFSETQ. Trimming shortened V by 6 bases and J by 10 bases, and 13 bases separated the two germline ends. The CDR3 covers 11 residues. The CDR3 nucleotides read TGCGCCAGCAACCTGGGGGCGATAGCTTTCTTT. Protein product: CASNLGAIAFF.

The gene calls are TRBV19 and TRBJ2-5; maybe TRBD1 (5 bases). There are 18 residues in the CDR3. Trimming took 5 bases from V and 5 from J, leaving 27 bases between them. CDR1 and CDR2 (germline): LNHDA, SQIVND (reference sequence). As DNA, the CDR3 is TGTGCCAGTAGTTCCCTCCTAATGGGGCGAAGCATGGGGGAGACCCAGTACTTC. Its translation: CASSSLLMGRSMGETQYF.